A selection of T cell receptor beta chains follows, all from one sample in a study of cytomegalovirus exposure and HLA in healthy donors. Data came from immunoSEQ multiplex PCR; TCRdb stores just in-frame clones and leaves some out. The sample includes under 60,000 clones. Sequenced: PBMCs. The receptors were sampled from a woman aged 25 to 45 in good health and CMV-seropositive. Both conserved end residues are part of each CDR3.

j_call,v_call,cdr3_aa
TRBJ2-7,TRBV28,CASSLGQTYEQYF
TRBJ2-7,TRBV10-3,CAIRGQGSYEQYF
TRBJ2-3,TRBV30,CAWSFSGYTDTQYF
TRBJ2-3,TRBV5-6,CASSLGLYSTDTQYF
TRBJ2-2,TRBV2,CASRGGTGSNTGELFF
TRBJ1-1,TRBV6-4,CASKLTANTEAFF
TRBJ1-1,TRBV30,CAFTLQGRAFF
TRBJ1-1,TRBV19,CASSTPGQVGRNTEAFF
TRBJ2-5,TRBV5-4,CASSLKQGQETQYF
TRBJ2-7,TRBV19,CASSDRGRTYEQYF
TRBJ1-5,TRBV30,CAWSVLQGHTQHF
TRBJ2-7,TRBV11-3,CASSLEGQDYEQYF
TRBJ2-7,TRBV4-2,CASSAREAPYEQYF
TRBJ1-2,TRBV6-5,CASSYSGTGQGYTF
TRBJ1-4,TRBV6-6,CASSRTGEAEKLFF
TRBJ2-1,TRBV7-9,CASSFGGTYNEQFF
TRBJ2-5,TRBV27,CASSHGTGGTQYF
TRBJ1-2,TRBV30,CAWSDGGQGMGYTF
TRBJ2-3,TRBV5-4,CASSTRTGSTDTQYF
TRBJ2-1,TRBV6-1,CASTVLAGLYNEQFF
TRBJ2-2,TRBV6-5,CASSFAEAGELFF
TRBJ2-7,TRBV30,CAWNSMGGRYEQYF
TRBJ1-5,TRBV30,CAWSDRGYNQPQHF
TRBJ1-2,TRBV27,CASSSRTGGYGYGYTF
TRBJ1-1,TRBV29-1,CSVRDTEAFF
TRBJ2-1,TRBV4-1,CASSHPGLAAGPTDNEQFF
TRBJ1-1,TRBV5-6,CASTKTAVNTEAFF
TRBJ2-7,TRBV7-2,CASSPMRGGYEQYF
TRBJ2-7,TRBV6-1,CASRGAGSHLYF